This T cell receptor (beta chain) was captured in a study of spatial heterogeneity in lung cancer. As for time point: sample taken at primary tumor resection. In each case, whole RNA from tumor, nontumor lung or frozen PBMC was sequenced unsorted. Around 70 TRACERx patients with early, untreated non-small cell lung cancer donated samples. The library protocol tagged each TCR cDNA with a unique molecular identifier. TCRdb processed the 5' RACE reads anew with MiXCR; each CDR3 protein has one entry. The data hold approximately 11,000 distinct CDR3 sequences, with around 9.4% observed a single time. This clonotype showed up many times. The CDR3 has 14 residues. Trimming left V 5 bases short and J 8 bases short, with 19 bases between. CDR1 and CDR2 (germline): SGHVS, FQNEAQ.

This specimen was PBMCs, taken at surgery. The receptor comes from a male donor with early-stage non-small cell lung cancer. The genes are TRBV7-8 and TRBJ2-7; weak D call: TRBD2 (7 bases). For the CDR3, the DNA is TGTGCCAGCAGCAATAGGGGGGGCCCCTTGAAGCAGTACTTC. It yields the protein CASSNRGGPLKQYF.